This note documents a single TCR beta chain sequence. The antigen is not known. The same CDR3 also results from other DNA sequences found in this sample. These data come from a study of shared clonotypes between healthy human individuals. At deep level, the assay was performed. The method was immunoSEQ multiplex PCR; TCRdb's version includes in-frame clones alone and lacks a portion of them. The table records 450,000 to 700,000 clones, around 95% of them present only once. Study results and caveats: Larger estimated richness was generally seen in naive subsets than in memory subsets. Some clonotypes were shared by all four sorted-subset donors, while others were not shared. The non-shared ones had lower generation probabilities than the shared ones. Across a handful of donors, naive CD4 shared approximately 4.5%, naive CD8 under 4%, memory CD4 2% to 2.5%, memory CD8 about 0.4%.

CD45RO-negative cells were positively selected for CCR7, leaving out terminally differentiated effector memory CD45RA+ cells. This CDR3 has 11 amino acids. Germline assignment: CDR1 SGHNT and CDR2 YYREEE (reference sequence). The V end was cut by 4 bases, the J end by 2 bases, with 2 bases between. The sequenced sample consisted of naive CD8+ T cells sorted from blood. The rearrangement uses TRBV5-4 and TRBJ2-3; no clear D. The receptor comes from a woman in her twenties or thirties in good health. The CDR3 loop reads CASSNTDTQYF. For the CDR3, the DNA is TGTGCCAGCAGCAACACAGATACGCAGTATTTT.